The next 20 T cell receptor beta chains were all read from a single sample in a study of blood T cell repertoires in COVID-19. The data were produced by immunoSEQ multiplex PCR, yet TCRdb's version contains in-frame clones alone and is incomplete. Of approximately 250,000 clones listed, under 95% are singletons. The specimen was PBMCs or T cells enriched from blood (not recorded which). Source of these receptors: a man aged 35-49 years who had been exposed to COVID-19.

The rearrangement links TRBV4-2 to TRBJ1-6; D is undetermined. V was cut by 0 bases and J by 7 bases, with 7 bases left in between. CDR1 is LGHNA, CDR2 YNFKEQ, per germline. This CDR3 region has 14 residues. The CDR3 here is CASSQDLRNSPLHF. CDR3 nucleotide sequence: TGTGCCAGCAGCCAAGATCTCAGAAATTCACCCCTCCACTTT.

The chain uses TRBV3-1 (or the pseudogene TRBV3-2) and TRBJ2-3, with a weak D call TRBD2 (5 bases). Trimming pared 0 bases from V and 3 bases from J, leaving 10 bases between. Germline lookup yields CDR1 LGHDT and CDR2 YNNKEL (reference sequence). The CDR3 is 15 amino acids. The CDR3, as DNA: TGTGCCAGCAGCCAAGATTTCAGAGGGACAGATACGCAGTATTTT. It encodes CASSQDFRGTDTQYF.

This chain joins TRBV11-2 and TRBJ2-3; the D gene is possibly TRBD2 (6 bases). Germline loops: CDR1 SGHAT, CDR2 FQNNGV. Trimming shortened V by 6 bases and J by 0 bases, and 16 bases separated the two germline ends. This CDR3 spans 16 amino acids. The CDR3 region is CASSFTSGVSTDTQYF. DNA of the CDR3: TGTGCCAGCAGTTTTACGTCGGGGGTCAGCACAGATACGCAGTATTTT. Supplemented by reference TRBV11-2 and TRBJ2-3, the full variable domain reads EAGVAQSPRYKIIEKRQSVAFWCNPISGHATLYWYQQILGQGPKLLIQFQNNGVVDDSQLPKDRFSAERLKGVDSTLKIQPAKLEDSAVYLCASSFTSGVSTDTQYFGPGTRLTVL.

The CDR3 reads CASSQSRGQGVSAQHF. The CDR3 DNA is TGTGCCAGCAGCCAAAGTCGCGGACAGGGGGTTTCCGCCCAGCATTTT. This sequence joins TRBV3-1 (or the pseudogene TRBV3-2) and TRBJ1-5, with 10 bases lining up with TRBD1. The V and J ends lost 2 bases and 11 bases, in that order; junction bases with no gene match: 12. Per the germline V gene, CDR1 is LGHDT and CDR2 is YNNKEL (reference sequence). The CDR3 is 16 amino acids.

This sequence joins TRBV12-3 or TRBV12-4 and TRBJ1-2; possible D gene TRBD1, 6 bases. There are 12 residues in the CDR3. V was clipped by 8 bases and J by 8 bases, with 15 bases between them. The CDR3 loop is CASLQGLKGYTF. As DNA, the CDR3 is TGTGCCAGCCTGCAGGGGTTGAAGGGCTACACCTTC.

J is TRBJ2-7 and V is TRBV27; D is possibly TRBD2 (6 bases). V lost 2 bases to trimming and J lost 4 bases, with 15 bases between them. Germline loops: CDR1 MNHEY, CDR2 SMNVEV (reference sequence). The CDR3 runs to 15 residues. CDR3 loop: CASSLGFKEGYEQYF. The CDR3 nucleotides read TGTGCCAGCAGTTTAGGGTTTAAGGAGGGGTACGAGCAGTACTTC.

This chain joins TRBV15 and TRBJ1-4; D gene uncertain. V was trimmed by 3 bases and J by 8 bases, leaving 7 bases between them. The germline V gene has CDR1 LNHNV and CDR2 YYDKDF (reference sequence). The CDR3 has 12 amino acids. CDR3 in DNA: TGTGCCACCAGCAGGGGCCTCGAAAAACTGTTTTTT. Translated: CATSRGLEKLFF.

The J gene is TRBJ1-2, the V gene TRBV7-8, with unresolved D. The V end was cut by 1 base, the J end by 0 bases, with 6 bases between. The V gene's germline CDR1 is SGHVS and CDR2 FQNEAQ. The CDR3 spans 14 residues. CDR3 amino acids: CASSLGRANYGYTF. CDR3 nucleotide sequence: TGTGCCAGCAGCTTAGGCCGAGCTAACTATGGCTACACCTTC.

The chain links TRBV14 to TRBJ2-1, with 8 bases matching TRBD2. Losses at the gene ends were 0 bases for V and 0 bases for J; bases not matched to a gene: 10. Germline assignment: CDR1 SGHDN and CDR2 FVKESK. The CDR3 runs to 19 residues. The CDR3 DNA reads TGTGCCAGCAGCCAAGAGACGGCGGGAGGCCGCCCCTCCTACAATGAGCAGTTCTTC. This encodes CASSQETAGGRPSYNEQFF.

V is TRBV10-3 and J is TRBJ2-6; a possible D gene is TRBD1 (6 bases). In germline, CDR1 is ENHRY, CDR2 SYGVKD. Trimming removed 0 bases from V and 1 base from J, with 16 bases in between. The CDR3 has 19 amino acids. The CDR3 nucleotides are TGTGCCATCAGTGAGTCGGGGGACAAATTAAGGTCTGGGGCCAACGTCCTGACTTTC. Residues: CAISESGDKLRSGANVLTF.

This clone was detected once. The rearrangement uses TRBV4-3 and TRBJ1-2, with unresolved D. In germline, CDR1 is LGHNA, CDR2 YSLEER. Trimming cost V 0 bases and J 7 bases, with 18 bases left between them. This CDR3 spans 16 amino acids. CDR3 in DNA: TGCGCCAGCAGCCAAGATGGGGAGGGCGGAAGGTTTGGCTACACCTTC. This codes for CASSQDGEGGRFGYTF.

V is TRBV6-1 and J is TRBJ2-7, with 12 bases aligning to TRBD2. With 0 bases clipped from V and 5 bases from J, the junction kept 8 bases outside the gene matches. The CDR3 totals 17 residues. Germline-derived CDR1 and CDR2 are MNHNS and SASEGT. Here the CDR3 reads CASSEALAGGPRNEQYF. CDR3 coding DNA: TGTGCCAGCAGTGAAGCGCTAGCGGGAGGGCCGAGGAACGAGCAGTACTTC.

The chain links TRBV19 to TRBJ2-3; 12 nucleotides align to TRBD2. CDR1 is LNHDA and CDR2 is SQIVND in the germline V gene (reference sequence). CDR3 length equals 16 residues. J gave up 6 bases and V 2 bases, and 6 bases lay outside the gene matches. CDR3 sequence (DNA): TGTGCCAGTAGTATATCTAGCGGGAGGGCCGGGGATACGCAGTATTTT. Its protein product is CASSISSGRAGDTQYF.

The chain carries TRBV28 and TRBJ2-2; 8 nucleotides match TRBD2. The CDR3 contains 18 residues. Looked up from germline, CDR1 is MDHEN and CDR2 is SYDVKM. The V and J ends lost 5 bases and 4 bases, in that order; junction bases with no gene match: 15. The CDR3 coding sequence is TGTGCCAGCAGTCTCCCCTCCGACATAGCGGGACCCACCGGGGAGCTGTTTTTT. Translation: CASSLPSDIAGPTGELFF.

The J gene is TRBJ2-5, the V gene TRBV30; 9 nucleotides line up with TRBD2. Germline V gene sequence: CDR1 GTSNPN, CDR2 SVGIG (reference sequence). V lost 0 bases to trimming and J lost 1 base; unmatched junction nucleotides: 3. The CDR3 covers 15 residues. In DNA form, the CDR3 reads TGTGCCTGGAGTGTACTAGCGGGCTTCCAAGAGACCCAGTACTTC. Translated, it gives CAWSVLAGFQETQYF.

This clone is a singleton in its sample. The chain uses TRBV19 and TRBJ1-1, with 9 bases matching TRBD1. Germline loops: CDR1 LNHDA, CDR2 SQIVND (reference sequence). Trimming removed 6 bases from V and 0 bases from J; junction bases left unmatched: 5. The CDR3 covers 15 residues. CDR3 sequence (DNA): TGTGCCAGTAGCCCGGGACAGGGTTTGAACACTGAAGCTTTCTTT. It yields the protein CASSPGQGLNTEAFF.

This chain uses TRBV12-5 with TRBJ1-1; D gene unclear. Germline lookup yields CDR1 LGHNT and CDR2 FRNRAP. The length of the CDR3 is 13 residues. V lost 1 base and J 7 bases, leaving 10 bases between the germline ends. The CDR3 sequence is CASGLEEPIEAFF. CDR3 sequence (DNA): TGTGCTAGTGGTTTGGAGGAGCCGATTGAAGCTTTCTTT.

This clone was seen a handful of times. The V call is TRBV11-2, the J call TRBJ1-2, with TRBD1 matching over 9 bases. In germline, CDR1 is SGHAT, CDR2 FQNNGV. The CDR3 has 17 residues. With 2 bases clipped from V and 2 bases from J, the junction kept 9 bases outside the gene matches. The CDR3 protein is CASSLPGTGRKNYGYTF. The CDR3, as DNA: TGTGCCAGCAGCTTACCTGGGACAGGGCGGAAAAACTATGGCTACACCTTC.

The chain couples TRBV19 to TRBJ1-2; D call uncertain. The V end was cut by 3 bases, the J end by 8 bases, with 13 bases between. The CDR3 loop spans 13 amino acids. The germline gives CDR1 LNHDA, CDR2 SQIVND (reference sequence). Here the CDR3 DNA reads TGTGCCAGTAGTATCTCCCAAAAGCGGGGCTACACCTTC. This codes for CASSISQKRGYTF.

The rearrangement uses TRBV14 and TRBJ2-7, with a tentative D call TRBD2 (5 bases). The V and J ends lost 3 bases and 2 bases respectively, with 11 bases between them. The germline gives CDR1 SGHDN, CDR2 FVKESK. The CDR3 sequence is 14 residues long. This CDR3 is CASSHPGNPYEQYF. In DNA, the CDR3 is TGTGCCAGCAGCCATCCCGGGAACCCCTACGAGCAGTACTTC.